The 4 T cell receptor beta chains below come from one sample, sequenced in a study of post-analysis software for immune sequencing data. Antigens for these TCRs are unknown. Findings and limits, study-wide: The study found TRBV5-6, TRBV5-1 and TRBV20-1 among a handful of TRBV segments more frequent in patients than controls.

Unique molecular identifiers featured in each of the TCR beta cDNA libraries. TCRdb processed the PCR reads anew with MiXCR; each CDR3 protein has one entry. The data contain over 150,000 distinct CDR3 sequences, roughly 30% of them singletons. Input material: blood. These receptors originate from a girl aged 5-17 years with multiple sclerosis.

The chain recombines TRBV20-1 with TRBJ2-1; TRBD1 or TRBD2 may be the D gene (5 bases each). This CDR3 is built from 12 residues. Trimming cost V 3 bases and J 7 bases, with 10 bases left between them. Germline values: CDR1 DFQATT, CDR2 SNEGSKA (reference sequence). CDR3 coding DNA: TGCAGTGCTAGGGGGGAGAGGAATGAGCAGTTCTTC. Amino acid sequence: CSARGERNEQFF.

Concerning this clonotype: A much larger clone lies a single base off, so this may be a read error. The chain is built from TRBV11-2 and TRBJ2-1; D not certain. Germline CDR1 is SGHAT and CDR2 is FQNNGV. The CDR3 spans 12 residues. The CDR3 DNA follows: TGTGCCAACAGCTTACTCCCGGGTGAGCAGTTCTTC. Protein product: CANSLLPGEQFF.

The chain combines TRBV12-3 or TRBV12-4 with TRBJ2-2; possible D gene TRBD1, 5 bases. The CDR3 is made up of 13 amino acids. The V and J ends lost 11 bases and 3 bases respectively, with 13 bases between them. CDR3 DNA sequence: TGTGCCTGCATCCAGGGTTACACCGGGGAGCTGTTTTTT. It encodes CACIQGYTGELFF.

This chain links TRBV27 with TRBJ1-1, with D uncertain. The CDR3 has 13 amino acids. Trimming pared 1 base from V and 1 base from J, leaving 4 bases between. The germline CDR1 and CDR2 sequences are MNHEY and SMNVEV (reference sequence). CDR3 amino acids: CASSLLANTEAFF. CDR3 nucleotides: TGTGCCAGCAGTTTATTGGCGAACACTGAAGCTTTCTTT.